This T cell receptor (beta chain) was recovered during a study of beta chain features in type 1 diabetes. V shed 7 bases and J shed 4 bases, with 13 bases lying between them. This CDR3 spans 13 amino acids. CDR1 is LNHDA, CDR2 SQIVND, per germline (reference sequence). Reverse transcription of all isolated RNA meant that expressed TCRB transcripts were sequenced. Sequencing used immunoSEQ multiplex PCR; TCRdb keeps in-frame clones, though not all of them. Among roughly 250,000 clones, around 10% were seen once, and the ten largest hold around 0.037%. There are a few counts of this clone. The source is a woman aged 18-29 years in good health. Sequenced: naive CD4+ T cells from blood. The chain carries TRBV19 and TRBJ1-2; D is unclear. CDR3 coding DNA: TGTGCCAGTATCCCCCCAGCGGGCTATGGCTACACCTTC. As protein: CASIPPAGYGYTF. Variable domain in full (rest from reference TRBV19 and TRBJ1-2): DGGITQSPKYLFRKEGQNVTLSCEQNLNHDAMYWYRQDPGQGLRLIYYSQIVNDFQKGDIAEGYSVSREKKESFPLTVTSAQKNPTAFYLCASIPPAGYGYTFGSGTRLTVV.